The following is a T cell receptor beta chain sequence with its context. The antigen is not known. CDR1 and CDR2 from the germline V gene are MNHEY and SMNVEV (reference sequence). The CDR3 is 15 residues long. V lost 6 bases and J lost 4, with 17 bases in between. These data originate in a study of CD8+ T cells in alopecia areata. Study summary: Treated patients were dosed with oral tofacitinib, taking 5 to 10 mg twice daily.

Peripheral blood, together with lesional scalp punch biopsies, was collected from alopecia areata patients. Extraction and reverse transcription of RNA yielded cDNA as the sequencing template. Sequencing was performed with immunoSEQ multiplex PCR; in TCRdb, only in-frame clones are kept and a portion is missing. This sample carries 15,000 to 20,000 clones, around 66% of them seen once, and the ten largest clones take 6.1%. Whole-study results and caveats: Clonality was higher in lesional than normal scalp, especially in alopecia totalis/universalis. Between patients, shared TCR sequences were less clear than in mice. This was possibly due in part to HLA diversity in the patient population. Scalp samples also yield sequences from resident alphabeta T cells of normal skin.

The sequence was collected from a human donor with alopecia areata. Sample: skin, taken at week 0. V is TRBV27 and J is TRBJ2-3, with D tentatively TRBD2 (5 bases). CDR3 in amino acids: CASSHWGVKPDTQYF. The CDR3 nucleotides are TGTGCCAGCAGCCACTGGGGAGTCAAGCCAGATACGCAGTATTTT.